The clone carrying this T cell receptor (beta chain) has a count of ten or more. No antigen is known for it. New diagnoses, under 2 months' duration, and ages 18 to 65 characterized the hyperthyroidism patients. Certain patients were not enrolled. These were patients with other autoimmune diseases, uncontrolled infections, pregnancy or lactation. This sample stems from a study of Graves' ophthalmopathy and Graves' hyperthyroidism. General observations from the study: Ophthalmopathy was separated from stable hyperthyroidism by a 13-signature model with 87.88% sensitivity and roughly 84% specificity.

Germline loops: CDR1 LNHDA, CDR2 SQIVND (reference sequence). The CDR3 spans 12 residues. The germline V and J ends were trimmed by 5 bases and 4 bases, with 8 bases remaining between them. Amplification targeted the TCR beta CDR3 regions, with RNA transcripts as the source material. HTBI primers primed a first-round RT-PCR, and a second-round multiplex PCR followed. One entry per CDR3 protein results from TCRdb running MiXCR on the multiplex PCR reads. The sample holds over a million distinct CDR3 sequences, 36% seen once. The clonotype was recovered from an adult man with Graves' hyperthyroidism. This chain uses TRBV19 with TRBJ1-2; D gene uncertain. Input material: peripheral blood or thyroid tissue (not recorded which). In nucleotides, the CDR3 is TGTGCCAGTAGTGCACGGCCCTATGGCTACACCTTC. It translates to CASSARPYGYTF.